The 2 T cell receptor beta chains below all came from one sample that was sequenced in a study of identifying expanded T cells in peripheral blood (dated by TCRdb to about 2019). The library was built by means of the immunoSEQ multiplex PCR assay. The immuneACCESS repertoire file appears here via TCRdb, limited to in-frame rearrangements. These files lack a portion of the clones; in checked studies, under half of the deficit traces to unresolved V genes, and the cause of the others is not known. This sample has 70,000 to 100,000 clones in its table, and 88% of those were observed once. Clones ranked in the top ten supply 3.5% to 5% of the sample. Input material: blood. The receptors were sampled from a person between 18 and 75 years old in good health.

This chain uses TRBV4-1 with TRBJ2-3; D gene ambiguous. The length of the CDR3 is 14 residues. Looked up from germline, CDR1 is MGHRA and CDR2 is YSYEKL. Trimming took 1 base from V and 3 from J, leaving 8 bases between them. The CDR3 DNA is TGCGCCAGCAGCCAAGCCCCTAGTACAGATACGCAGTATTTT. Translation: CASSQAPSTDTQYF.

V gene TRBV2 combines with J gene TRBJ2-7, with a tentative D call TRBD1 (5 bases). Germline loops: CDR1 SNHLY, CDR2 FYNNEI. Trimming removed 5 bases from V and 5 bases from J, with 13 bases in between. The CDR3 loop spans 13 amino acids. The CDR3: CASSQGNLDEQYF. CDR3 DNA sequence: TGTGCCAGCAGTCAGGGAAACCTCGACGAGCAGTACTTC. The full variable domain, with the rest looked up from reference TRBV2 and TRBJ2-7, is EPEVTQTPSHQVTQMGQEVILRCVPISNHLYFYWYRQILGQKVEFLVSFYNNEISEKSEIFDDQFSVERPDGSNFTLKIRSTKLEDSAMYFCASSQGNLDEQYFGPGTRLTVT.